The TCR beta chain described here comes from a study of blood T cell repertoires in COVID-19. The assay was immunoSEQ multiplex PCR, and TCRdb's table has in-frame clones only and misses some. The sample lists hundreds of thousands of clones, more than 70% occurring once. The germline gives CDR1 SEHNR, CDR2 FQNEAQ (reference sequence). The CDR3 is made up of 17 amino acids. With 5 bases clipped from V and 6 bases from J, the junction kept 10 bases outside the gene matches. The clonotype comes from a man aged 40-50 years with acute or convalescent COVID-19. The rearrangement joins TRBV7-9 to TRBJ2-2, with 12 bases fitting TRBD2. Sequences were obtained from peripheral blood. The CDR3 is CASSPSSLAGGPGELFF. In nucleotides, the CDR3 is TGTGCCAGCAGCCCCAGTTCGCTAGCGGGAGGGCCCGGGGAGCTGTTTTTT.